This T cell receptor beta chain was documented in a study of blood T cell repertoires in COVID-19 (dated by TCRdb to between 2020 and 2021). For the study in its entirety: Collaborator samples came from the United States, Italy and Spain and covered acute and convalescent phases of COVID-19. The prospective study material was composed of cDNA or gDNA derived from T cells, B-cell-depleted T cells, or PBMCs. The dataset comprised deeply sampled blood TCRbeta repertoires from subjects exposed to, actively infected with, or recovered from COVID-19. The repertoires were released in a freely available public database intended as a resource for research on the immune response to SARS-CoV-2. The samples were drawn from two sources: the first 160 participants of the ongoing ImmuneRACE study, and over 950 subjects contributed by 6 global collaborators. Nearly every sample came with metadata listing a de-identified subject ID, COVID-19 status, age in years and sex. Where available, HLA class I and class II types were taken from metadata supplied by the sample provider and were not determined by assay-based typing. General conclusions and limits of the study: The amount of clinical and demographic metadata varied by source and participant and was provided uncurated.

As for this clone: Its antigen has not been determined. The sample holds no much larger clone one base away, and base qualities are not on file.

TCRbeta CDR3 regions were amplified from genomic DNA using the immunoSEQ Assay, a bias-controlled multiplex PCR. The source study handled its data this way. Nucleated cell counts per sample were estimated from amplification of reference gene primers within the assay. To quantify the absolute abundance of each unique TCRbeta CDR3 rearrangement, sequence reads were collapsed and filtered. For each sample, productive Simpson clonality was calculated as the square root of Simpson's diversity index over productive rearrangements. TCRdb obtained this table from immuneACCESS and retained in-frame rearrangements with V and J assigned. These tables miss some clones; where compared with another copy, unresolved V genes account for less than half of the shortfall, and the remainder is unexplained. For V, J and clone size, that table is used; D and trimming come from the DNA. The sample contains approximately 200,000 clones, 80% to 85% of them found a single time. The top ten hold approximately 5% of the sample.

Collaborating institutions collected whole blood in K2EDTA tubes following their own protocols. For TCRbeta analysis, collaborator samples were shipped as frozen whole blood, as isolated PBMCs, or as DNA extracted from either sample type. This clonotype originated in a human donor in a cohort sampled during active COVID-19. Material: peripheral blood.

The CDR3 region reads CASSRTRDRGSYEQYF. The nucleotide sequence is TGTGCCAGCAGCCGGACTAGGGACCGTGGGTCCTACGAGCAGTACTTC. Recombination joined TRBV7-2 with TRBJ2-7, with 7 middle bases fitting TRBD2. There are 16 amino acids in the CDR3, from cysteine to phenylalanine inclusive. The sequence is cut down to CDR3 DNA, 48 bases in frame from base 1. V and J are trimmed by 5 bases and 1 base, and the gene matches miss 11 bases of the junction. Per the germline V gene, SGHTA is the CDR1 and FQGNSA is the CDR2.